A selection of T cell receptor beta chains follows, all from one sample in a study of blood T cell repertoires in COVID-19. Sequencing was performed with immunoSEQ multiplex PCR; in TCRdb, only in-frame clones are kept and a portion is missing. The sample lists roughly 100,000 clones, approximately 92% occurring once. The specimen was peripheral blood. Receptors originate from a young man with acute or convalescent COVID-19. The conserved cysteine and the conserved F or W are not part of the CDR3 here.

TRBJ2-7	TRBV6-5	ASSHGGPAYYEQY
TRBJ1-4	TRBV19	ASSIGTSRTNEKLF
TRBJ2-3	TRBV7-9	ASSLGPSGSLTQY
TRBJ1-2	TRBV9	ASSATGQGYAGYT
TRBJ1-1	TRBV18	ASSPSPTGETEAF
TRBJ1-5	TRBV3-1/TRBV3-2	ASSQVQDNQPQH
TRBJ1-5	TRBV18	ASSPTRQGIFGQPQH
TRBJ1-1	TRBV5-1	ASSVTLPGRGRNTEAF
TRBJ1-4	TRBV9	ASSVDRGREKLF
TRBJ1-1	TRBV4-2	ASSQSPGTEAF
TRBJ2-7	TRBV19	ASARGSSYEQY